These 18 T cell receptor beta chains were all obtained from the same sample, sequenced in a study of Tregs in tolerant kidney transplant recipients. Only in-frame clones appear in the TCRdb table, and some are missing; sequencing was by immunoSEQ multiplex PCR. The sample comprises about 88,000 clones, 85% to 95% of which are singletons, and roughly 4.7% rests with the top ten. The sequencing sample was made of CD8+ T cells from blood. The origin of the receptors is a human donor in good health.

V usage is TRBV6-5 and J usage is TRBJ2-3; perhaps TRBD1 as D (5 bases). Germline V gene data show CDR1 as MNHEY and CDR2 as SVGAGI. The CDR3 covers 14 residues. Trimming pared 4 bases from V and 6 bases from J, leaving 14 bases between. The chain's CDR3 is CASSSWPPGDTQYF. Written as DNA, the CDR3 is TGTGCCAGCAGTTCCTGGCCGCCAGGGGATACGCAGTATTTT.

This clone appeared once. V gene TRBV6-4 combines with J gene TRBJ2-2; no firm D call. CDR1 and CDR2 (germline): MRHNA, SNTAGT. This CDR3 is built from 16 residues. V lost 0 bases, J lost 3 bases, and 11 bases lay in between. CDR3 loop: CASSDSFGQDTGELFF. In DNA form, the CDR3 reads TGTGCCAGCAGTGACTCGTTTGGGCAGGACACCGGGGAGCTGTTTTTT.

The rearrangement uses TRBV5-4 and TRBJ2-2; D perhaps matches TRBD2 (5 bases). The V gene lost 4 bases and the J gene lost 5 bases, with 9 bases spanning the gap. This CDR3 has 13 residues. Germline CDR1 is SGHNT and CDR2 is YYREEE (reference sequence). Here the CDR3 reads CASSILVTGELFF. Written as DNA, the CDR3 is TGTGCCAGCAGCATACTAGTTACCGGGGAGCTGTTTTTT.

The chain employs TRBV5-4 and TRBJ1-4, with 10 bases aligning to TRBD1. This CDR3 has 19 amino acids. V shed 4 bases and J 6 bases; nucleotides not matched to a gene: 18. CDR1 is SGHNT, CDR2 YYREEE, per germline (reference sequence). CDR3 region: CASSPMPGTGDFRDEKLFF. For the CDR3, the DNA is TGTGCCAGCAGCCCGATGCCCGGGACAGGGGATTTTCGGGATGAAAAACTGTTTTTT.

This clone has just one count. The genes are TRBV9 and TRBJ2-7; possibly TRBD2 for D (6 bases). The CDR3 totals 13 residues. The germline V gene encodes CDR1 SGDLS and CDR2 YYNGEE. Trimming removed 2 bases from V and 6 bases from J, with 12 bases in between. CDR3 sequence: CASSVVEGREQYF. The CDR3 nucleotides are TGTGCCAGCAGCGTGGTGGAGGGCCGCGAGCAGTACTTC.

The chain uses TRBV9 and TRBJ2-1; 7 bases agree with TRBD2. Unmatched junction bases numbered 4, after V lost 0 bases and J lost 4 bases. The CDR3 contains 15 residues. From germline, CDR1 is SGDLS and CDR2 YYNGEE. CDR3 amino acids: CASSVGLAEYNEQFF. Written as DNA, the CDR3 is TGTGCCAGCAGCGTAGGGCTAGCGGAATACAATGAGCAGTTCTTC. Full variable domain (remainder filled in from reference TRBV9 and TRBJ2-1): DSGVTQTPKHLITATGQRVTLRCSPRSGDLSVYWYQQSLDQGLQFLIQYYNGEERAKGNILERFSAQQFPDLHSELNLSSLELGDSALYFCASSVGLAEYNEQFFGPGTRLTVL.

This chain joins TRBV7-8 and TRBJ2-7, with 13 bases that match TRBD2. The length of the CDR3 is 16 residues. Trimming at V came to 5 bases and at J to 4 bases, leaving 8 bases not matched to a gene. Germline V gene sequence: CDR1 SGHVS, CDR2 FQNEAQ. CDR3 residues: CASSPRLAGGGYEQYF. As DNA, the CDR3 is TGTGCCAGCAGCCCGCGACTAGCGGGAGGTGGGTACGAGCAGTACTTC. The full variable domain, rest sourced from reference TRBV7-8 and TRBJ2-7, is GAGVSQSPRYKVAKRGQDVALRCDPISGHVSLFWYQQALGQGPEFLTYFQNEAQLDKSGLPSDRFFAERPEGSVSTLKIQRTQQEDSAVYLCASSPRLAGGGYEQYFGPGTRLTVT.

This rearrangement joins TRBV7-9 to TRBJ2-5; D is undetermined. V gave up 5 bases and J gave up 3 bases, with 13 bases separating them. The CDR3 has 14 residues. Germline V CDR1 and CDR2: SEHNR, FQNEAQ (reference sequence). The CDR3, as DNA: TGTGCCAGCAGCCGCTCGCTAAGGGAAGAGACCCAGTACTTC. It codes for CASSRSLREETQYF.

As regards this clone: Germline is not matched at one junction end, which may reflect a read error. The V call is TRBV6-5, the J call TRBJ1-2, with D unresolved. The CDR3 is 15 residues long. Germline lookup yields CDR1 MNHEY and CDR2 SVGAGI. The CDR3 is CASSYSTRNKDPYTF. DNA for the CDR3: TGCGCCAGCAGTTACTCGACCCGCAACAAGGATCCCTACACCTTC.

The V gene is TRBV4-1, the J gene TRBJ1-5, with D tentatively TRBD1 (6 bases). Germline assignment: CDR1 MGHRA and CDR2 YSYEKL. CDR3 length: 15 amino acids. V was shortened by 0 bases and J by 4 bases, with 10 bases between the two germline ends. In DNA form, the CDR3 reads TGCGCCAGCAGCCAAGAAACAGGGATAAATCAGCCCCAGCATTTT. It encodes CASSQETGINQPQHF.

The rearrangement links TRBV4-1 to TRBJ1-2; D not certain. The CDR3 totals 12 residues. Trimming pared 0 bases from V and 6 bases from J, leaving 5 bases between. The germline CDR1 and CDR2 sequences are MGHRA and YSYEKL. The CDR3: CASSQDAHGYTF. The CDR3 DNA reads TGCGCCAGCAGCCAAGACGCACATGGCTACACCTTC.

The sample holds one count of this clone. The CDR3 region has the DNA TGTGCCAGCAGCTTGAGGACTAGCGGCTACGAGCAGTACTTC. Amino acid sequence: CASSLRTSGYEQYF. The chain is built from TRBV5-4 and TRBJ2-7; 10 bases line up with TRBD2. CDR1 SGHNT and CDR2 YYREEE come from the germline V gene (reference sequence). V trimming: 1 base; J trimming: 3 bases; junction bases outside the gene matches: 1. The length of the CDR3 is 14 residues.

A few counts support this clone. The chain is built from TRBV13 and TRBJ2-1; D possibly uses TRBD1 or TRBD2 (6 bases each). Germline V gene sequence: CDR1 PRHDT, CDR2 FYEKMQ (reference sequence). The CDR3 spans 12 residues. V lost 5 bases and J lost 10, with 12 bases in between. CDR3 sequence: CASSPHGGEQFF. The CDR3 bases are TGTGCCAGCAGCCCCCACGGGGGCGAGCAGTTCTTC. Based on the CDR3 plus reference TRBV13 and TRBJ2-1, the full variable domain is AAGVIQSPRHLIKEKRETATLKCYPIPRHDTVYWYQQGPGQDPQFLISFYEKMQSDKGSIPDRFSAQQFSDYHSELNMSSLELGDSALYFCASSPHGGEQFFGPGTRLTVL.

J is TRBJ2-7 and V is TRBV4-1; 10 bases map to TRBD1. The junction had 7 bases not matched to a gene; V was cut back by 2 bases and J by 0 bases. Germline V lookup: CDR1 MGHRA, CDR2 YSYEKL. This CDR3 is 17 amino acids long. The CDR3 protein is CASSQLLGQGISYEQYF. The DNA for the CDR3 is TGCGCCAGCAGCCAACTACTGGGACAGGGGATCTCCTACGAGCAGTACTTC.

This chain uses TRBV20-1 with TRBJ1-2; D call uncertain. This CDR3 is built from 10 residues. V gave up 3 bases and J gave up 6 bases, with 5 bases separating them. The germline gives CDR1 DFQATT, CDR2 SNEGSKA (reference sequence). CDR3 loop: CSASENGYTF. The CDR3 DNA reads as TGCAGTGCTAGTGAAAATGGCTACACCTTC.

The chain uses TRBV6-5 and TRBJ2-1; D unresolved. The CDR3 has 14 residues. V lost 6 bases and J lost 3, with 12 bases in between. Germline-derived CDR1 and CDR2 are MNHEY and SVGAGI. The chain's CDR3 is CASSHRSDYNEQFF. DNA of the CDR3: TGTGCCAGCAGCCATAGGTCTGACTACAATGAGCAGTTCTTC.

The gene calls are TRBV29-1 and TRBJ2-7; D unclear. The CDR3 runs 12 residues. CDR1 and CDR2 (germline): SQVTM, ANQGSEA. Trimming stripped 4 bases from V and 6 bases from J, with 13 bases between. The CDR3 nucleotides read TGCAGCGTTGGCGACACCTCGGTCGAGCAGTACTTC. Residues: CSVGDTSVEQYF.

With respect to this clone: Other DNA variants within this sample encode the same CDR3. The chain is built from TRBV4-1 and TRBJ2-7; 9 bases match TRBD2. The CDR3 spans 14 residues. V shed 1 base, J shed 4 bases, and the junction held 2 bases outside the gene matches. The V gene's germline CDR1 is MGHRA and CDR2 YSYEKL. The CDR3 sequence: CASSQGLADYEQYF. The CDR3 DNA reads TGCGCCAGCAGCCAAGGACTAGCGGATTACGAGCAGTACTTC.